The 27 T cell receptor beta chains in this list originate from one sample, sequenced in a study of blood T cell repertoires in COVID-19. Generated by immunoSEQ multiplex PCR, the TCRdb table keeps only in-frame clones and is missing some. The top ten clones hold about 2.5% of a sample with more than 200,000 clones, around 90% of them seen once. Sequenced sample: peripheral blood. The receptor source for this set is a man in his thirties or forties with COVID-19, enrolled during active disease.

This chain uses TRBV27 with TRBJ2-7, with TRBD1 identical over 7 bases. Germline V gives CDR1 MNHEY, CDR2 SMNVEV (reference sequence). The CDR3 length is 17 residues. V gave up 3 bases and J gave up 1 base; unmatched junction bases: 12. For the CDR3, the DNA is TGTGCCAGCAGTTTCCGGGGACAGCTAGGTTTGTCCTACGAGCAGTACTTC. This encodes CASSFRGQLGLSYEQYF.

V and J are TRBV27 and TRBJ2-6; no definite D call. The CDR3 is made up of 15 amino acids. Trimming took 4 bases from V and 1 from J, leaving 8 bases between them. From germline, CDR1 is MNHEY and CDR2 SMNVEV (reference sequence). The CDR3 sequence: CASSSPSSGANVLTF. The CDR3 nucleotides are TGTGCCAGCAGTTCGCCGAGTTCTGGGGCCAACGTCCTGACTTTC.

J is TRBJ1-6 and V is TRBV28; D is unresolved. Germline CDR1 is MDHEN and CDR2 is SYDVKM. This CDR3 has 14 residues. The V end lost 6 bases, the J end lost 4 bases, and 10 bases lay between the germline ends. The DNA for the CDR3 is TGTGCCAGCAGCCCCCCCCTGTATAATTCACCCCTCCACTTT. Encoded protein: CASSPPLYNSPLHF.

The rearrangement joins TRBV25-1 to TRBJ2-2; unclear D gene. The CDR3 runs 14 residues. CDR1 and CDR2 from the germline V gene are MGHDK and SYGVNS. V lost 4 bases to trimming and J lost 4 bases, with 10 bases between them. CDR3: CASSVRHSTGELFF. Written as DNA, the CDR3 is TGTGCCAGCAGTGTGAGACACTCCACCGGGGAGCTGTTTTTT.

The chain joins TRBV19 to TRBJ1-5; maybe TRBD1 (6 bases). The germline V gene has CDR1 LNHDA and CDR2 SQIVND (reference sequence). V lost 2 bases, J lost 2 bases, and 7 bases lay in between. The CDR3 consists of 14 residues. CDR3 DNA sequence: TGTGCCAGTAGTATACACAGGGGCAATCAGCCCCAGCATTTT. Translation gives CASSIHRGNQPQHF.

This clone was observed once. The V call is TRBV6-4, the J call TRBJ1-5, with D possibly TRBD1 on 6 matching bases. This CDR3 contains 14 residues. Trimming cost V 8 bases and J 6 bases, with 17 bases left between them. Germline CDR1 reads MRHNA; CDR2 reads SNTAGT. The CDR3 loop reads CASSPTGTIQPQHF. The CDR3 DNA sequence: TGTGCCAGCTCCCCGACAGGAACGATTCAGCCCCAGCATTTT.

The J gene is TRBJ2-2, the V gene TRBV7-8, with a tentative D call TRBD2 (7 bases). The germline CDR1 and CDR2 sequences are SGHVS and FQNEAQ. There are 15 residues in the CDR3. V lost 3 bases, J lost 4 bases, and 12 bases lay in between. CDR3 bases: TGTGCCAGCAGCTTCCGGGGAGGGGGCACCGGGGAGCTGTTTTTT. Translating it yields CASSFRGGGTGELFF.

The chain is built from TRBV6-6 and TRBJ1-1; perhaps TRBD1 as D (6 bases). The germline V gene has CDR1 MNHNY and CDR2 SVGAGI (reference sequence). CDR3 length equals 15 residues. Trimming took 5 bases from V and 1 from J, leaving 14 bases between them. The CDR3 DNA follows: TGTGCCAGCAGTCGTAAACAGGGTCGGAACACTGAAGCTTTCTTT. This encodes CASSRKQGRNTEAFF.

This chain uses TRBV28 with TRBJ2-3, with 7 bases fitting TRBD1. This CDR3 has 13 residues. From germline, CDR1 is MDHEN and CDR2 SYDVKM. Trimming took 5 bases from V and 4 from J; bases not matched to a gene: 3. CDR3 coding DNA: TGTGCCAGCAGTAGGGGACAGCCAGATACGCAGTATTTT. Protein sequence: CASSRGQPDTQYF.

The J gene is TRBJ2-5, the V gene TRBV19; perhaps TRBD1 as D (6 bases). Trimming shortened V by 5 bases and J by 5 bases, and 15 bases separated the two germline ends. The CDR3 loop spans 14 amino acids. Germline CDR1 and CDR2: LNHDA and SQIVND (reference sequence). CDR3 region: CASSPPGAVETQYF. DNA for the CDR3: TGTGCCAGTAGTCCCCCAGGGGCCGTGGAGACCCAGTACTTC.

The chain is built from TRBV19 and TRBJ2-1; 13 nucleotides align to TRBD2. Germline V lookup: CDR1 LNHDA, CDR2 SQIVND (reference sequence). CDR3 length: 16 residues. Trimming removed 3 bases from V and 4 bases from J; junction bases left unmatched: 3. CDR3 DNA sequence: TGTGCCAGTAGTATCGCGACTAGCGGGGGGTACAATGAGCAGTTCTTC. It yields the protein CASSIATSGGYNEQFF.

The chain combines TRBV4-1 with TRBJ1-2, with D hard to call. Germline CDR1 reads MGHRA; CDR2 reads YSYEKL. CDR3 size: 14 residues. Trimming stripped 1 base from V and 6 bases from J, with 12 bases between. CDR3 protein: CASSQGQAGNGYTF. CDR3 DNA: TGCGCCAGCAGCCAAGGGCAGGCGGGGAATGGCTACACCTTC.

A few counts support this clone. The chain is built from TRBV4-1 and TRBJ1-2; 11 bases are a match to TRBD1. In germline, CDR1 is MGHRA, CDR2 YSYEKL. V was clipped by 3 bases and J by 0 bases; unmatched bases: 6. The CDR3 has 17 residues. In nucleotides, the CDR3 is TGCGCCAGCAGCCACCCCGGGACAGGGGGACCTAACTATGGCTACACCTTC. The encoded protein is CASSHPGTGGPNYGYTF.

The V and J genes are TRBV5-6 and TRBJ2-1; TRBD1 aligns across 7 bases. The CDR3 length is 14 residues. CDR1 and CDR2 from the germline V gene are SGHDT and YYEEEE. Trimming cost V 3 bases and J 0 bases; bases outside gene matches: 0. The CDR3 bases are TGTGCCAGCAGCTGGGACAGCTCCTACAATGAGCAGTTCTTC. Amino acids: CASSWDSSYNEQFF.

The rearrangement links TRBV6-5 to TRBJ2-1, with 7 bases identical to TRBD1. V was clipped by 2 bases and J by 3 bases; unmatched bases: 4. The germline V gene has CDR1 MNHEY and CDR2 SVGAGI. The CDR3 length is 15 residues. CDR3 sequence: CASSYGQAVYNEQFF. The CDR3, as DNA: TGTGCCAGCAGTTACGGACAGGCGGTCTACAATGAGCAGTTCTTC.

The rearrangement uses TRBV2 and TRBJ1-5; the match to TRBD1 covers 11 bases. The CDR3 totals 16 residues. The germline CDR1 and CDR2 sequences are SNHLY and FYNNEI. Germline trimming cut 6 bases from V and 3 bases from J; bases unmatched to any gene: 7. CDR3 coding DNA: TGTGCCAGCAGCGGGACAGGGGGAGCGGACAATCAGCCCCAGCATTTT. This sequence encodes CASSGTGGADNQPQHF.

Here the CDR3 reads CAISESGHMNTEAFF. The CDR3 nucleotides are TGTGCCATCAGTGAGTCGGGACATATGAACACTGAAGCTTTCTTT. This chain joins TRBV10-3 and TRBJ1-1, with a weak D call TRBD1 (6 bases). Trimming removed 0 bases at V and 0 bases at J, with 8 bases between. Germline lookup yields CDR1 ENHRY and CDR2 SYGVKD. This CDR3 contains 15 residues.

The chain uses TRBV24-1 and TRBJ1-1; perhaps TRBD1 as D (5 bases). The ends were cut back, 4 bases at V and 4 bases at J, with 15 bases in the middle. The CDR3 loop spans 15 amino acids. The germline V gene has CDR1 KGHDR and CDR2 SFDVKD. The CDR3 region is CATSDTAGRITEAFF. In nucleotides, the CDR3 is TGTGCCACCAGTGACACCGCAGGGCGTATCACTGAAGCTTTCTTT.

DNA of the CDR3: TGTGCCAGCAGCCTCTCTTGGGGAGCTGGAGGAAACACCATATATTTT. This codes for CASSLSWGAGGNTIYF. The chain uses TRBV5-6 and TRBJ1-3; D unclear. The CDR3 sequence is 16 residues long. Germline V CDR1 and CDR2: SGHDT, YYEEEE. Trimming cost V 4 bases and J 4 bases, with 18 bases left between them.

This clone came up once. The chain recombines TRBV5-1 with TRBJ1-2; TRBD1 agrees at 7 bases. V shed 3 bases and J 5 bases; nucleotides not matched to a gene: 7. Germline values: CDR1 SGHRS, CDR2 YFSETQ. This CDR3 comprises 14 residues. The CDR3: CASSYGTDLYGYTF. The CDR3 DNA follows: TGCGCCAGCAGCTACGGGACAGACCTTTATGGCTACACCTTC.

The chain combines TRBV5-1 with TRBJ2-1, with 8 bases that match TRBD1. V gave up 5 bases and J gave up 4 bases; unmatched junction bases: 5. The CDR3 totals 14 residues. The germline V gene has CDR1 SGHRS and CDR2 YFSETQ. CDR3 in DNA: TGCGCCAGCAGTTCCGGGACAGGATACAATGAGCAGTTCTTC. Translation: CASSSGTGYNEQFF.

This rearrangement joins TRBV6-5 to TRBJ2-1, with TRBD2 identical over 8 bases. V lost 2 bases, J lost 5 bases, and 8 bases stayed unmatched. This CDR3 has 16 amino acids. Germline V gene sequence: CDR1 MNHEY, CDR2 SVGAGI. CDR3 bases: TGTGCCAGCAGTTACCGTTTAGCGGGAACTAACAATGAGCAGTTCTTC. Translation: CASSYRLAGTNNEQFF.

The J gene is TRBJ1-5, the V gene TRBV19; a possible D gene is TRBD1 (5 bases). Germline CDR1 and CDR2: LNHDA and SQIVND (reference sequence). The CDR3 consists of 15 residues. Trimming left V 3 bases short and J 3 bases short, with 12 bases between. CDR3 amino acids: CASSMGAGPNQPQHF. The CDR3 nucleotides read TGTGCCAGTAGTATGGGAGCGGGGCCCAATCAGCCCCAGCATTTT.

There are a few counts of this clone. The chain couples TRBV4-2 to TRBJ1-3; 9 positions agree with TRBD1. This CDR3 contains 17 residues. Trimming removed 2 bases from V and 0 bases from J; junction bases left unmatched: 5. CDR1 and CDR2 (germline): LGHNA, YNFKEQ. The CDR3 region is CASSQHGQGISGNTIYF. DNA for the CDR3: TGTGCCAGCAGCCAACACGGACAGGGGATCTCTGGAAACACCATATATTTT.

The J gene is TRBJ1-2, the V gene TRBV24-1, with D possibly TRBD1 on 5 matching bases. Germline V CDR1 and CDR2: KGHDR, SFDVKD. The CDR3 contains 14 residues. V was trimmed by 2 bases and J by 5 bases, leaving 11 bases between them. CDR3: CATSDSRVGYGYTF. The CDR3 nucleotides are TGTGCCACCAGTGATTCCAGGGTAGGGTATGGCTACACCTTC.

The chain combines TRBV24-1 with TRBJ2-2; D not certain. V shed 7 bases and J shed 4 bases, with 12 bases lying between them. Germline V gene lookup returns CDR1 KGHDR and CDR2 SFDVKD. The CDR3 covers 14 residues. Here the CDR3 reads CATRGPFGTGELFF. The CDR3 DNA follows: TGTGCCACCAGGGGCCCCTTCGGCACCGGGGAGCTGTTTTTT.

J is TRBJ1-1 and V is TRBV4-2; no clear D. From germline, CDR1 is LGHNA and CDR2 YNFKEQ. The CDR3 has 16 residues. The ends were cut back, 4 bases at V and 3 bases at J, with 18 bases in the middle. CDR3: CASSPPPTSADTEAFF. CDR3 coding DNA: TGTGCCAGCAGCCCGCCCCCTACAAGTGCGGACACTGAAGCTTTCTTT.